These 7 T cell receptor beta chains were all obtained from the same sample, sequenced in a study of T-cell memory formation after mild COVID-19. TCRdb used MiXCR to reprocess the 5' RACE reads, holding one entry per CDR3 protein. The sample has around 450,000 distinct CDR3 sequences; roughly 20% are singletons. Sequencing was done on a sample of PBMCs or a T cell subset sorted from them (not recorded which). The receptors were sampled from an adult woman who had mild COVID-19 (a few samples of this study predate the infection). Cell type and time point are not known.

The rearrangement joins TRBV7-3 to TRBJ2-3; 8 bases match TRBD2. Germline CDR1 and CDR2: SGHTA and FQGTGA. Trimming cost V 4 bases and J 0 bases; bases outside gene matches: 6. The CDR3 covers 16 residues. The chain's CDR3 is CASSSRVAGSTDTQYF. The CDR3 DNA is TGTGCCAGCAGCTCCAGAGTAGCGGGGAGCACAGATACGCAGTATTTT. Using reference TRBV7-3 and TRBJ2-3 for the parts outside the CDR3, the full variable domain is GAGVSQTPSNKVTEKGKYVELRCDPISGHTALYWYRQSLGQGPEFLIYFQGTGAADDSGLPNDRFFAVRPEGSVSTLKIQRTERGDSAVYLCASSSRVAGSTDTQYFGPGTRLTVL.

The sample holds many counts of this clonotype. V is TRBV7-8 and J is TRBJ2-5, with D maybe TRBD2 (6 bases). The CDR3 covers 11 residues. The germline CDR1 and CDR2 sequences are SGHVS and FQNEAQ. Trimming left V 5 bases short and J 5 bases short, with 6 bases between. The DNA of the CDR3 is TGTGCCAGCAGCCGGGAGGAGACCCAGTACTTC. Translation: CASSREETQYF.

J is TRBJ2-5 and V is TRBV5-1; 9 nucleotides line up with TRBD1. The CDR3 runs to 15 residues. Trimming at V came to 0 bases and at J to 5 bases, leaving 5 bases not matched to a gene. The germline gives CDR1 SGHRS, CDR2 YFSETQ. The DNA for the CDR3 is TGCGCCAGCAGCTTGGACAGGGGGCTAAGGGAGACCCAGTACTTC. It is translated as CASSLDRGLRETQYF.

The chain uses TRBV2 and TRBJ1-4; D not certain. This CDR3 comprises 15 residues. The germline CDR1 and CDR2 sequences are SNHLY and FYNNEI. With 3 bases removed from V and 3 bases from J, the gap between germline ends came to 11 bases. The CDR3 loop reads CASSDAGIANEKLFF. DNA of the CDR3: TGTGCCAGCAGTGACGCCGGGATAGCTAATGAAAAACTGTTTTTT.

V gene TRBV12-3 or TRBV12-4 combines with J gene TRBJ1-1; tentative D call: TRBD1 (5 bases). Between the trimmed V and J ends, which lost 3 bases and 6 bases, there was a span of 11 bases. The CDR3 is 13 amino acids. CDR3 sequence (DNA): TGTGCCAGCAGTTTGAGGGCAGGGTCTGAAGCTTTCTTT. Translation: CASSLRAGSEAFF.

This clonotype was found a few times. V gene TRBV28 combines with J gene TRBJ2-7, with a weak D call TRBD2 (6 bases). V lost 2 bases to trimming and J lost 6 bases, with 14 bases between them. CDR1 MDHEN and CDR2 SYDVKM come from the germline V gene. The CDR3 is 14 residues long. The DNA for the CDR3 is TGTGCCAGCAGTTTAGGAGGGAGAGGTACCGAGCAGTACTTC. This sequence encodes CASSLGGRGTEQYF.

The V call is TRBV3-1, the J call TRBJ1-1; 9 bases map to TRBD1. CDR3 length equals 16 residues. V was pared by 3 bases and J by 1 base, with 6 bases of the junction left unmatched. The V gene's germline CDR1 is LGHDT and CDR2 YNNKEL (reference sequence). This CDR3 is CASSQGPGQGNTEAFF. The CDR3 coding sequence is TGTGCCAGCAGCCAGGGCCCGGGACAGGGGAACACTGAAGCTTTCTTT.